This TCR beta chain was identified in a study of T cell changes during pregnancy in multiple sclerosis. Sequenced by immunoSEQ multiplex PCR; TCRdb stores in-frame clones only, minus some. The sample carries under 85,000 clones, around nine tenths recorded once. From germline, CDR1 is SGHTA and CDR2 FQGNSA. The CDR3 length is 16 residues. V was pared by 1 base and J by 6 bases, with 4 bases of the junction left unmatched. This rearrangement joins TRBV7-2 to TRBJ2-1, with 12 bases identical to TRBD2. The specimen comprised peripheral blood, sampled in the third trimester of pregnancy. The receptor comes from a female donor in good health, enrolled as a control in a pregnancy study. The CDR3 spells CASSLGPSGGANEQFF. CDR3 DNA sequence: TGTGCCAGCAGCTTAGGGCCTAGCGGGGGGGCCAATGAGCAGTTCTTC.